Listed here are 23 T cell receptor beta chains from one sample, sequenced in a study of identifying expanded T cells in peripheral blood. The repertoire was sequenced with immunoSEQ multiplex PCR; TCRdb's copy has only in-frame clones and lacks some. Of approximately 100,000 clones detected, roughly nine tenths appear once; the ten largest clones hold 8% to 9%. The sequencing input was blood. The source of these receptors is a person between 18 and 75 years old in good health.

This chain links TRBV7-2 with TRBJ2-3; 8 nucleotides line up with TRBD2. Germline CDR1 is SGHTA and CDR2 is FQGNSA. The CDR3 runs 16 residues. J gave up 5 bases and V 1 base, and 8 bases lay outside the gene matches. The CDR3 loop reads CASSLEGGGSGDTQYF. The CDR3 DNA reads TGTGCCAGCAGCTTAGAAGGCGGGGGGTCGGGAGATACGCAGTATTTT.

V usage is TRBV12-5 and J usage is TRBJ2-1; 7 bases map to TRBD1. The CDR3 is 14 residues long. CDR1 LGHNT and CDR2 FRNRAP come from the germline V gene. The ends lost 9 bases at V and 5 bases at J; junction bases unmatched: 10. DNA of the CDR3: TGTGCTAGCCTTACAAGGACAGGAAACAATGAGCAGTTCTTC. It translates to CASLTRTGNNEQFF.

The genes are TRBV5-1 and TRBJ2-7; 7 nucleotides agree with TRBD1. CDR1 and CDR2 (germline): SGHRS, YFSETQ. After removal of 3 bases from V and 6 bases from J, the junction contained 9 bases not matched to a gene. This CDR3 comprises 14 residues. CDR3 region: CASSYDRDNREQYF. CDR3 in DNA: TGCGCCAGCAGCTACGACAGGGACAATCGCGAGCAGTACTTC.

CDR3: CASSQGWTDGSPLHF. DNA of the CDR3: TGCGCCAGCAGCCAAGGTTGGACTGATGGTTCACCCCTCCACTTT. V and J are TRBV4-1 and TRBJ1-6; D uncertain. This CDR3 is built from 15 residues. Trimming took off 1 base at V and 9 bases at J, with 13 bases between the two ends. CDR1 is MGHRA, CDR2 YSYEKL, per germline.

The genes are TRBV19 and TRBJ1-2; no definite D call. Germline loops: CDR1 LNHDA, CDR2 SQIVND (reference sequence). The V gene lost 0 bases and the J gene lost 2 bases, with 7 bases spanning the gap. This CDR3 contains 14 residues. CDR3 protein: CASSIDGGNYGYTF. CDR3 nucleotide sequence: TGTGCCAGTAGTATAGACGGAGGGAACTATGGCTACACCTTC.

V and J are TRBV9 and TRBJ2-2, with a possible D match to TRBD1 (6 bases). V lost 0 bases to trimming and J lost 0 bases, with 21 bases between them. The germline V gene encodes CDR1 SGDLS and CDR2 YYNGEE. CDR3 length: 20 residues. The CDR3 protein is CASSVAPARWGHANTGELFF. CDR3 nucleotide sequence: TGTGCCAGCAGCGTAGCCCCTGCTAGGTGGGGACACGCGAACACCGGGGAGCTGTTTTTT. Filled out from reference TRBV9 and TRBJ2-2, the complete variable domain reads DSGVTQTPKHLITATGQRVTLRCSPRSGDLSVYWYQQSLDQGLQFLIQYYNGEERAKGNILERFSAQQFPDLHSELNLSSLELGDSALYFCASSVAPARWGHANTGELFFGEGSRLTVL.

V usage is TRBV7-2 and J usage is TRBJ1-6, with D possibly being TRBD1 (6 bases). Germline assignment: CDR1 SGHTA and CDR2 FQGNSA. V gave up 1 base and J gave up 10 bases, with 14 bases separating them. There are 15 residues in the CDR3. The DNA for the CDR3 is TGTGCCAGCAGCTTAGAAAACCTTGGGGGCTCACCCCTCCACTTT. The encoded protein is CASSLENLGGSPLHF.

This sequence joins TRBV19 and TRBJ2-7; TRBD1 aligns across 7 bases. The length of the CDR3 is 14 residues. Trimming removed 2 bases from V and 3 bases from J; junction bases left unmatched: 4. Germline values: CDR1 LNHDA, CDR2 SQIVND (reference sequence). The CDR3 loop is CASSIRGTDYEQYF. CDR3 nucleotide sequence: TGTGCCAGTAGTATAAGGGGGACAGACTACGAGCAGTACTTC.

This chain uses TRBV28 with TRBJ2-7; 8 positions match TRBD2. The germline V gene has CDR1 MDHEN and CDR2 SYDVKM. CDR3 length equals 15 residues. The J segment lost 1 base and the V segment lost 2 bases, leaving 4 bases of the junction unmatched. Here the CDR3 reads CASSLPSGGSYEQYF. CDR3 coding DNA: TGTGCCAGCAGTTTACCGAGCGGGGGATCCTACGAGCAGTACTTC. The full variable domain, with the rest looked up from reference TRBV28 and TRBJ2-7, is DVKVTQSSRYLVKRTGEKVFLECVQDMDHENMFWYRQDPGLGLRLIYFSYDVKMKEKGDIPEGYSVSREKKERFSLILESASTNQTSMYLCASSLPSGGSYEQYFGPGTRLTVT.

V and J are TRBV18 and TRBJ1-1, with D possibly matching TRBD1 (5 bases). Germline V gene data show CDR1 as KGHSH and CDR2 as LQKENI. CDR3 length equals 16 residues. The V end lost 3 bases, the J end lost 6 bases, and 20 bases lay between the germline ends. For the CDR3, the DNA is TGTGCCAGCTCACCCTTTGAAGGGGCAGGGCTTCCTGAAGCTTTCTTT. It codes for CASSPFEGAGLPEAFF.

A few counts support this clone. V is TRBV7-9 and J is TRBJ1-6, with D hard to call. Germline V gene sequence: CDR1 SEHNR, CDR2 FQNEAQ (reference sequence). The CDR3 runs 13 residues. The V and J ends lost 1 base and 10 bases respectively, with 8 bases between them. CDR3 DNA: TGTGCCAGCAGCTTAGAAGTGGGGTCACCCCTCCACTTT. Translation gives CASSLEVGSPLHF.

V and J are TRBV5-1 and TRBJ2-3; D tentatively reads TRBD1 or TRBD2 (6 bases each). With 4 bases removed from V and 4 bases from J, the gap between germline ends came to 10 bases. The CDR3 sequence is 13 residues long. CDR1 is SGHRS, CDR2 YFSETQ, per germline. This CDR3 is CASSRGRSDTQYF. CDR3 DNA sequence: TGCGCCAGCAGCCGGGGGCGGTCAGATACGCAGTATTTT.

This chain joins TRBV6-1 and TRBJ2-5; TRBD2 agrees at 7 bases. Germline CDR1 and CDR2: MNHNS and SASEGT. The CDR3 is 14 amino acids. Losses at the gene ends were 3 bases for V and 4 bases for J; bases not matched to a gene: 5. The CDR3 nucleotides read TGTGCCAGCAGTGACTCGGGGGGTCGAGAGACCCAGTACTTC. As protein: CASSDSGGRETQYF.

The chain joins TRBV7-2 to TRBJ2-3, with D perhaps given as TRBD1 or TRBD2 (5 bases each). V dropped 8 bases and J dropped 1 base, with 10 bases sitting between them. The CDR3 runs to 13 residues. Germline V CDR1 and CDR2: SGHTA, FQGNSA. CDR3 nucleotide sequence: TGTGCCAGCCGGGACGGTCGCACAGATACGCAGTATTTT. Protein sequence: CASRDGRTDTQYF.

This chain links TRBV20-1 with TRBJ2-7; D might be TRBD2 (6 bases). This CDR3 has 11 residues. CDR1 is DFQATT, CDR2 SNEGSKA, per germline (reference sequence). Trimming took 7 bases from V and 2 from J, leaving 9 bases between them. Here the CDR3 reads CSVAGTYEQYF. CDR3 DNA sequence: TGCAGTGTTGCGGGGACCTACGAGCAGTACTTC.

The chain uses TRBV5-1 and TRBJ2-5; D is possibly TRBD1 (5 bases). V was cut by 2 bases and J by 2 bases, with 19 bases left in between. This CDR3 spans 17 amino acids. Looked up from germline, CDR1 is SGHRS and CDR2 is YFSETQ. The CDR3 coding sequence is TGCGCCAGCAGCTTTCAGGGAAGCATCGGGTCACAAGAGACCCAGTACTTC. Its protein is CASSFQGSIGSQETQYF.

The rearrangement uses TRBV7-6 and TRBJ2-5; D not certain. Trimming took 2 bases from V and 5 from J, leaving 18 bases between them. Germline values: CDR1 SGHVS, CDR2 FNYEAQ. The CDR3 has 16 amino acids. CDR3 sequence: CASSLITAPAPETQYF. The CDR3 region has the DNA TGTGCCAGCAGCTTAATTACGGCCCCGGCCCCGGAGACCCAGTACTTC.

The chain recombines TRBV4-3 with TRBJ1-2, with a possible D match to TRBD1 (6 bases). The CDR3 contains 15 residues. V was trimmed by 1 base and J by 5 bases, leaving 14 bases between them. The V gene's germline CDR1 is LGHNA and CDR2 YSLEER. The DNA of the CDR3 is TGCGCCAGCAGCCAAGTTTTACAGGGCGGGTATGGCTACACCTTC. This translates into CASSQVLQGGYGYTF.

The chain employs TRBV28 and TRBJ1-5, with D unclear. The V end was cut by 2 bases, the J end by 0 bases, with 8 bases between. There are 15 residues in the CDR3. The germline V gene has CDR1 MDHEN and CDR2 SYDVKM. The CDR3 reads CASSLSAYSNQPQHF. Written as DNA, the CDR3 is TGTGCCAGCAGTTTAAGTGCATATAGCAATCAGCCCCAGCATTTT.

This chain uses TRBV28 with TRBJ2-5; 8 bases are shared with TRBD2. After removal of 5 bases from V and 5 bases from J, the junction contained 19 bases not matched to a gene. Germline loops: CDR1 MDHEN, CDR2 SYDVKM. The CDR3 contains 18 residues. The DNA for the CDR3 is TGTGCCAGCAGTCCCCCGGGTTTGCGGGAGGTCCCTTGGGAGACCCAGTACTTC. It is translated as CASSPPGLREVPWETQYF.

Concerning this clone itself: Relative to the germline gene, one junction end is altered; a read error may explain this. The J gene is TRBJ1-1, the V gene TRBV2; no reliable D call. This CDR3 region has 13 residues. From germline, CDR1 is SNHLY and CDR2 FYNNEI. CDR3 residues: CASRHDGNSEAFF. In DNA, the CDR3 is TGTGCCAGCAGACACGACGGGAACTCTGAAGCTTTCTTT.

The chain combines TRBV5-1 with TRBJ2-2; 10 bases agree with TRBD2. Germline lookup yields CDR1 SGHRS and CDR2 YFSETQ. This CDR3 contains 15 residues. V dropped 3 bases and J dropped 6; count of bases not matched to a gene: 5. For the CDR3, the DNA is TGCGCCAGCAGCTCTAGCGGGAGTAAGTCCGGGGAGCTGTTTTTT. This translates into CASSSSGSKSGELFF.

The rearrangement links TRBV6-1 to TRBJ2-5; D may be TRBD1 (5 bases). The germline V gene encodes CDR1 MNHNS and CDR2 SASEGT. The CDR3 totals 13 residues. Trimming removed 4 bases from V and 3 bases from J, with 9 bases in between. The CDR3 reads CASSVLTEETQYF. The DNA of the CDR3 is TGTGCCAGCAGTGTCCTGACAGAAGAGACCCAGTACTTC.